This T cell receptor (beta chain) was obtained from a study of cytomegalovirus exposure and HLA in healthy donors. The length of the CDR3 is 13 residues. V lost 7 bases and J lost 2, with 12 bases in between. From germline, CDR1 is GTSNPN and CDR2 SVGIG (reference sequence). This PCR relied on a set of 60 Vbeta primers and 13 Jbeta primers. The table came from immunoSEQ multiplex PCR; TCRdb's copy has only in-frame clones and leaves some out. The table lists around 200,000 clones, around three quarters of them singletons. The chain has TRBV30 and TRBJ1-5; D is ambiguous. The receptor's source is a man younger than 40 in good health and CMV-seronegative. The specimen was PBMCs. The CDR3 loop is CASSPEGNQPQHF. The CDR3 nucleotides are TGTGCCTCTAGCCCGGAAGGCAATCAGCCCCAGCATTTT.